This T cell receptor (beta chain) was identified during a study of shared clonotypes between healthy human individuals. Study results and limitations: On the whole, naive subsets had larger estimated richness than memory subsets had.

Turning to this clone: Antigen specificity is unknown.

From germline, CDR1 is KGHSH and CDR2 LQKENI. The CDR3 consists of 14 residues. V lost 6 bases and J lost 7; bases outside the gene matches: 10. Several immunoSEQ plates held equal portions of the genomic DNA taken from each subset. In the original analysis: Filtering of immunoSEQ junctional sequences could not match full-length read filtering. Here immunoSEQ multiplex PCR was the method, and the copy in TCRdb shows in-frame clones only, minus some. V, J and clone size reflect that table, while D and trimming were determined from the DNA. The table records 2.3 million or so clones, about 92% of them present only once. CD45RA+ naive and CD45RA-negative memory subsets were separated from CD4+ cells.

V usage is TRBV18 and J usage is TRBJ1-2, with TRBD1 matching over 8 bases. The clonotype comes from a man aged 18-30 years in good health. Some clones in this sample may be carry-over from other donors' samples. The sample taken for sequencing was naive CD4+ T cells from PBMCs. As for subset: CD45RA+ positively selected. CDR3 loop: CASSLDRGYTGYTF. CDR3 coding DNA: TGTGCCAGCTCCCTCGACAGGGGTTACACTGGCTACACCTTC.